This TCR beta chain was identified in a study of T cells in Graves' hyperthyroidism and ophthalmopathy. Regarding this clonotype: What it binds is unknown.

Researchers took RNA transcripts and amplified the TCR beta CDR3 regions from them. The TCR CDR3 was amplified in a first-round RT-PCR using the HTBI primer set. TCRdb analysed the multiplex PCR reads with MiXCR anew, one entry per CDR3 protein. Altogether hundreds of thousands of distinct CDR3 sequences are present, roughly 21% being singletons, with the ten largest covering 40% to 50%. For ophthalmopathy patients, the Clinical Activity Score was at least 3 and the NOSPECS grade at least 4; duration was under 3 months. Germline loops: CDR1 SGHRS, CDR2 YFSETQ. The CDR3 runs 16 residues. The ends lost 4 bases at V and 5 bases at J; junction bases unmatched: 11. Study results and limitations: A model of 13 V-J pairs discriminated ophthalmopathy from stable hyperthyroidism. The model identified upcoming ophthalmopathy a median approximately six months ahead of onset.

V and J are TRBV5-1 and TRBJ2-3; TRBD1 agrees at 9 bases. Specimen: blood. This clonotype was sampled from a man aged 40-49 years with Graves' ophthalmopathy. In DNA form, the CDR3 reads TGCGCCAGCAGCATATTTACAGGGGGCTCGATAGATACGCAGTATTTT. Protein product: CASSIFTGGSIDTQYF.